The 9 T cell receptor beta chains below come from one sample, sequenced in a study of beta chain features in type 1 diabetes. Expressed TCRB transcripts were sequenced because the entire RNA isolate underwent reverse transcription. Clones were sequenced by immunoSEQ multiplex PCR, and TCRdb holds only the in-frame ones, with some missing. This sample has around 340,000 clones, with less than 9.5% found just once. What was sequenced was central memory CD4+ T cells from blood. The source is a young woman in good health.

The chain recombines TRBV19 with TRBJ1-5, with TRBD1 as a possible D gene (5 bases). CDR1 LNHDA and CDR2 SQIVND come from the germline V gene (reference sequence). The CDR3 spans 17 residues. The ends were cut back, 6 bases at V and 0 bases at J, with 18 bases in the middle. CDR3 nucleotide sequence: TGTGCCAGTAGCCCCCCCGGCGAGGGGCATAGCAATCAGCCCCAGCATTTT. It specifies CASSPPGEGHSNQPQHF.

This clone was counted between two and nine times. V is TRBV9 and J is TRBJ2-2, with a tentative D call TRBD1 (5 bases). Germline lookup yields CDR1 SGDLS and CDR2 YYNGEE. V lost 0 bases and J 7 bases, leaving 13 bases between the germline ends. This CDR3 comprises 15 residues. The CDR3 sequence is CASSVDQFRGGELFF. In nucleotides, the CDR3 is TGTGCCAGCAGCGTAGACCAGTTTAGGGGCGGGGAGCTGTTTTTT.

V gene TRBV5-6 combines with J gene TRBJ1-2; 10 bases match TRBD1. Germline trimming cut 0 bases from V and 8 bases from J; bases unmatched to any gene: 7. The CDR3 spans 15 residues. In germline, CDR1 is SGHDT, CDR2 YYEEEE. The CDR3 DNA reads TGTGCCAGCAGCTTGGTCAAGACAGGGGGCGTCGGCTACACCTTC. This encodes CASSLVKTGGVGYTF.

The chain links TRBV4-3 to TRBJ2-7, with D unresolved. Germline-derived CDR1 and CDR2 are LGHNA and YSLEER. This CDR3 spans 13 amino acids. With 3 bases removed from V and 5 bases from J, the gap between germline ends came to 11 bases. The CDR3 region is CASSQSRIDEQYF. The CDR3 nucleotides read TGCGCCAGCAGCCAGTCCCGGATCGACGAGCAGTACTTC.

The rearrangement links TRBV6-6 to TRBJ2-7; TRBD2 matches 8 bases. V trimming: 8 bases; J trimming: 7 bases; junction bases outside the gene matches: 13. Germline CDR1 MNHNY, CDR2 SVGAGI (reference sequence). The length of the CDR3 is 14 residues. The CDR3 loop is CASGTSGKSGEQYF. The CDR3 coding sequence is TGTGCCAGCGGTACTAGCGGCAAATCGGGAGAGCAGTACTTC.

This chain links TRBV14 with TRBJ2-1; D unclear. The CDR3 loop spans 12 amino acids. The germline V and J ends were trimmed by 3 bases and 7 bases, with 7 bases remaining between them. Germline CDR1 is SGHDN and CDR2 is FVKESK. CDR3 in amino acids: CASSQGFNEQFF. The CDR3 DNA reads TGTGCCAGCAGCCAGGGGTTTAATGAGCAGTTCTTC.

This clone showed up just a few times. V usage is TRBV6-5 and J usage is TRBJ2-5; possibly TRBD1 for D (6 bases). The CDR3 has 15 residues. Looked up from germline, CDR1 is MNHEY and CDR2 is SVGAGI. Trimming took 0 bases from V and 4 from J, leaving 12 bases between them. The CDR3 is CASSYSPQGRETQYF. CDR3 bases: TGTGCCAGCAGTTACTCTCCACAGGGACGAGAGACCCAGTACTTC.

In this sample, this clone turned up a few times. The J gene is TRBJ2-7, the V gene TRBV5-1, with TRBD2 as a possible D gene (6 bases). The CDR3 runs 14 residues. Between the trimmed V and J ends, which lost 6 bases and 1 base, there was a span of 14 bases. Per germline, CDR1 SGHRS and CDR2 YFSETQ. In nucleotides, the CDR3 is TGCGCCAGCACCCCGTCTCTAGCGTCCTACGAGCAGTACTTC. This translates into CASTPSLASYEQYF.

This clone showed up just a few times. The J gene is TRBJ2-2, the V gene TRBV9; possible D gene TRBD1, 6 bases. The CDR3 is 16 residues long. Germline V gives CDR1 SGDLS, CDR2 YYNGEE. Trimming took 4 bases from V and 2 from J, leaving 15 bases between them. CDR3 sequence: CASSSRQVLNTGELFF. Here the CDR3 DNA reads TGTGCCAGCAGCTCCCGACAGGTCCTAAACACCGGGGAGCTGTTTTTT.